This T cell receptor (beta chain) was sequenced for a study of blood T cell repertoires in COVID-19. On the study more broadly: The United States, Italy and Spain were the sources of the acute and convalescent COVID-19 samples. T cells, B-cell-depleted T cells, or PBMCs supplied cDNA or gDNA.

TCRdb's table, derived via immunoSEQ multiplex PCR, lists solely in-frame clones and lacks some. The table includes 90,000 to 110,000 clones, approximately 87% detected once. Deletions cut 8 bases from V and 0 bases from J, with 8 bases between. This CDR3 region has 13 residues. The sample taken for sequencing was peripheral blood. V is TRBV12-3 or TRBV12-4 and J is TRBJ2-1; D gene unclear. This sequence was found in a woman aged 55 to 70 with acute or convalescent COVID-19. CDR3 sequence (DNA): TGTGCCAGCTACCTGAGCTCCTACAATGAGCAGTTCTTC. It translates to CASYLSSYNEQFF.